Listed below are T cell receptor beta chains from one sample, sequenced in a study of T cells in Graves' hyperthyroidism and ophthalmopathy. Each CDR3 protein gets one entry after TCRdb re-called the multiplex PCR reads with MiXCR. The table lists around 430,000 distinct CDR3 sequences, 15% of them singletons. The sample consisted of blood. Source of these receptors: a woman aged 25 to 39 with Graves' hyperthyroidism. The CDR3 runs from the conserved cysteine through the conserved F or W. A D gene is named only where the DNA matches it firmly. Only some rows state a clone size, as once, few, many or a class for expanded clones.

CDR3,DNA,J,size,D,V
CSASLSSYNEQFF,TGCAGTGCCAGCCTTTCCTCCTACAATGAGCAGTTCTTC,TRBJ2-1,few,-,TRBV20-1
CASSGLGADSYNEQFF,TGTGCCAGCAGTGGCCTCGGGGCTGACTCCTACAATGAGCAGTTCTTC,TRBJ2-1,many,-,TRBV27
CASSVGSSDGRETQYF,TGTGCCAGCAGCGTAGGGTCTAGCGATGGAAGGGAGACCCAGTACTTC,TRBJ2-5,-,-,TRBV9
CASSERSGRVSETQYF,TGTGCCAGCAGTGAACGGAGCGGGAGGGTTTCAGAGACCCAGTACTTC,TRBJ2-5,many,TRBD2,TRBV2
CASSQDVTVTSTDTQYF,TGTGCCAGCAGCCAAGACGTTACGGTAACGAGCACAGATACGCAGTATTTT,TRBJ2-3,many,-,TRBV3-1
CSVDFDWLAGGSDTQYF,TGCAGCGTTGATTTCGACTGGCTAGCGGGAGGGTCGGATACGCAGTATTTT,TRBJ2-3,few,TRBD2,TRBV29-1
CASSEGYTNYNEQFF,TGTGCCAGCAGTGAAGGCTATACAAACTACAATGAGCAGTTCTTC,TRBJ2-1,many,-,TRBV2
CAWSVLDTQYF,TGTGCCTGGAGTGTACTAGATACGCAGTATTTT,TRBJ2-3,many,-,TRBV30
CASSRGGALNLAKNIQYF,TGTGCCAGCAGCCGAGGAGGGGCGCTAAATTTAGCCAAAAACATTCAGTACTTC,TRBJ2-4,few,-,TRBV7-6
CASSVEPHRAGANVLTF,TGTGCCAGCAGCGTAGAGCCTCACAGGGCTGGGGCCAACGTCCTGACTTTC,TRBJ2-6,-,-,TRBV9
CASSLWTSDNGYTF,TGTGCCAGCAGCTTGTGGACATCCGACAATGGCTACACCTTC,TRBJ1-2,many,-,TRBV7-2
CSVSFSVYEQYF,TGCAGCGTTTCCTTTTCCGTCTACGAGCAGTACTTC,TRBJ2-7,-,-,TRBV29-1
CSARLDRGHYNEQFF,TGCAGTGCTCGCCTCGACAGGGGGCACTACAATGAGCAGTTCTTC,TRBJ2-1,few,TRBD1,TRBV20-1
CASSQVRGGNQPQHF,TGCGCCAGCAGCCAAGTCCGGGGAGGGAATCAGCCCCAGCATTTT,TRBJ1-5,-,-,TRBV4-1
CASSIPGTSGRDYEQYF,TGTGCCAGCAGCATACCCGGGACTAGCGGGAGAGACTACGAGCAGTACTTC,TRBJ2-7,many,TRBD2,TRBV7-2
CSARPGTTYEQYF,TGCAGTGCTAGGCCAGGGACCACCTACGAGCAGTACTTC,TRBJ2-7,-,-,TRBV20-1
CSAIITPFDSGRVGTDTQYF,TGCAGTGCTATAATCACCCCGTTCGATAGCGGGAGGGTGGGCACAGATACGCAGTATTTT,TRBJ2-3,few,TRBD2,TRBV20-1
CASSFHPGSLETQYF,TGTGCCAGCAGCTTTCACCCCGGGAGCCTAGAGACCCAGTACTTC,TRBJ2-5,many,-,TRBV7-9
CASYDGSNQPQHF,TGTGCCAGTTATGACGGTAGCAATCAGCCCCAGCATTTT,TRBJ1-5,many,-,TRBV28
CAWSKALQETQYF,TGTGCCTGGAGTAAAGCCCTCCAAGAGACCCAGTACTTC,TRBJ2-5,many,-,TRBV30
CASSTSGQFVGELFF,TGCGCCAGCAGCACCTCGGGACAATTTGTAGGGGAGCTGTTTTTT,TRBJ2-2,-,-,TRBV5-1
CSVEGGTTDTQYF,TGCAGCGTTGAGGGGGGGACCACAGATACGCAGTATTTT,TRBJ2-3,few,TRBD2,TRBV29-1
CAYRGPTGELFF,TGTGCCTACAGGGGGCCCACCGGGGAGCTGTTTTTT,TRBJ2-2,-,TRBD1,TRBV30
CASSLGLGGKETQYF,TGTGCCAGCAGCTTAGGTCTCGGCGGGAAAGAGACCCAGTACTTC,TRBJ2-5,-,-,TRBV11-3
CASSVLGGTTDTQYF,TGTGCCAGCAGTGTGCTGGGAGGCACCACAGATACGCAGTATTTT,TRBJ2-3,-,-,TRBV6-2/TRBV6-3
CASRRTRGPYGYTF,TGTGCCAGCAGAAGAACCCGGGGCCCGTATGGCTACACCTTC,TRBJ1-2,many,-,TRBV28
CATSDTGGNDEQYF,TGTGCCACCAGTGACACAGGGGGCAACGACGAGCAGTACTTC,TRBJ2-7,many,TRBD1,TRBV24-1
CASSRKGSNQPQHF,TGTGCCAGCAGCCGTAAAGGTAGCAATCAGCCCCAGCATTTT,TRBJ1-5,many,-,TRBV11-2
CASSSSWLARETQYF,TGTGCCAGCAGCTCCTCATGGCTAGCGCGAGAGACCCAGTACTTC,TRBJ2-5,few,-,TRBV4-1
CATSDLWQGQETQYF,TGTGCCACCAGTGATTTGTGGCAGGGTCAAGAGACCCAGTACTTC,TRBJ2-5,many,-,TRBV24-1
CASSSRAGGDTQYF,TGTGCCAGCAGCTCGCGGGCCGGGGGGGATACGCAGTATTTT,TRBJ2-3,many,TRBD2,TRBV7-3
CASRKGAGSEQYF,TGTGCCAGCCGAAAGGGCGCAGGGAGCGAGCAGTACTTC,TRBJ2-7,many,-,TRBV4-2
CASSVGTGATGMDEQFF,TGTGCCAGCAGCGTAGGGACAGGGGCAACGGGAATGGATGAGCAGTTCTTC,TRBJ2-1,many,TRBD1,TRBV9
CASSTSRDRDMNTEAFF,TGTGCCAGCAGTACCTCCCGGGACAGGGACATGAACACTGAAGCTTTCTTT,TRBJ1-1,-,TRBD1,TRBV27
CASSFPLAGGAYEQYF,TGTGCCAGCAGTTTTCCCCTAGCGGGAGGAGCCTACGAGCAGTACTTC,TRBJ2-7,many,TRBD2,TRBV28
CASSLDRADTQYF,TGTGCCAGCAGCCTTGACAGGGCAGATACGCAGTATTTT,TRBJ2-3,many,TRBD1,TRBV7-2
CASSWGWGRGLSGANVLTF,TGTGCCAGCAGTTGGGGATGGGGCAGGGGTCTCTCTGGGGCCAACGTCCTGACTTTC,TRBJ2-6,-,-,TRBV12-3/TRBV12-4
CASSASASSYNEQFF,TGCGCCAGCAGCGCTAGCGCGAGCTCCTACAATGAGCAGTTCTTC,TRBJ2-1,many,-,TRBV5-1
CATSDPNINGYTF,TGTGCCACCAGTGATCCAAATATAAATGGCTACACCTTC,TRBJ1-2,-,-,TRBV24-1
CASSTLTYGLAGVSNTGELFF,TGTGCCAGCAGTACCTTGACTTACGGACTAGCGGGAGTATCGAACACCGGGGAGCTGTTTTTT,TRBJ2-2,many,TRBD2,TRBV12-3/TRBV12-4
CASSPEGADTEAFF,TGTGCCAGCAGCCCTGAGGGGGCAGACACTGAAGCTTTCTTT,TRBJ1-1,many,TRBD1,TRBV2
CASSVGMGVAGANTGELFF,TGTGCCAGCAGCGTAGGGATGGGGGTAGCGGGAGCGAACACCGGGGAGCTGTTTTTT,TRBJ2-2,many,TRBD2,TRBV9
CASSEGGGSTGELFF,TGTGCCAGCAGTGAAGGAGGGGGCAGCACCGGGGAGCTGTTTTTT,TRBJ2-2,-,TRBD1,TRBV6-1
CASSQGDWDGDTQHF,TGTGCCAGCAGCCAAGGAGACTGGGATGGGGATACGCAGCATTTT,TRBJ1-5,few,-,TRBV14
CASSPYRGGYEQYF,TGTGCCAGCAGTCCGTACAGGGGTGGCTACGAGCAGTACTTC,TRBJ2-7,-,TRBD1,TRBV27